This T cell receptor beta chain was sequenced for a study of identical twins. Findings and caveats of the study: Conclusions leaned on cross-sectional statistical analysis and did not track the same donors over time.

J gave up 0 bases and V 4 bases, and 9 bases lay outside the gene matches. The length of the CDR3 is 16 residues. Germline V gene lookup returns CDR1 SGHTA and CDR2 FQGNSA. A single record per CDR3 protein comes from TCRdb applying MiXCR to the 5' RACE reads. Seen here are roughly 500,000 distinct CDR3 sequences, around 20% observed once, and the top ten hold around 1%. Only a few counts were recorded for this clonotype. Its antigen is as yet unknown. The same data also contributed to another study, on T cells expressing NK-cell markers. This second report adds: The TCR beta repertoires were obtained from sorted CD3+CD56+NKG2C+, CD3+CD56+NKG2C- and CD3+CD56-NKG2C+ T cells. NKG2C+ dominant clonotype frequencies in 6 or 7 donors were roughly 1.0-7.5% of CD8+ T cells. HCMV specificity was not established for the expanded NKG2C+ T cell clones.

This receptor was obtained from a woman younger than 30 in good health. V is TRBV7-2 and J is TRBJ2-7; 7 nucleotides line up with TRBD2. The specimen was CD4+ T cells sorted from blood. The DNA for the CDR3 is TGTGCCAGCAGCTCCCAGGGAGGGCAGGTCTCCTACGAGCAGTACTTC. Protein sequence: CASSSQGGQVSYEQYF.